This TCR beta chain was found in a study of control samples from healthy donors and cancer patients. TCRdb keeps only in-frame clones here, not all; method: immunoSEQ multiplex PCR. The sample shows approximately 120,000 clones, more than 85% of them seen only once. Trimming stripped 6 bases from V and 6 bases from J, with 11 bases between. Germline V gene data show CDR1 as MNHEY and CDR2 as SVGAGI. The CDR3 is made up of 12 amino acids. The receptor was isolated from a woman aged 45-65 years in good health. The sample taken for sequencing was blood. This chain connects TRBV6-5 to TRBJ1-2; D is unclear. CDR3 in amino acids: CASRDKLHGYTF. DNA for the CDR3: TGTGCCAGCAGAGACAAACTTCATGGCTACACCTTC.